The clone carrying this T cell receptor (beta chain) was seen only a few times. CDR1 is SQVTM, CDR2 ANQGSEA, per germline. This CDR3 has 12 amino acids. Trimming shortened V by 7 bases and J by 6 bases, and 15 bases separated the two germline ends. The record originates from a study of PD-1 blockade in classical Hodgkin lymphoma. Across the study: It was nivolumab at 3 mg/kg, given intravenously every 2 weeks, that patients received.

Indicated time point: cycle 4 day 1 (C4D1), after less than seven weeks of nivolumab. All patients experienced relapse after autologous stem cell transplantation, and brentuximab vedotin exposure was variable. The authors enriched CD8+ T cells from thawed PBMCs via magnetic negative selection. Produced via immunoSEQ multiplex PCR; TCRdb's table is partial and in-frame only. The sample holds 2,700 or so clones, about 75% seen once. This specimen consisted of CD8+ T cells from blood, obtained before the fourth cycle of nivolumab. V gene TRBV29-1 combines with J gene TRBJ1-1, with D perhaps matching TRBD1 (5 bases). The clonotype originates from a human donor with classical Hodgkin lymphoma. CDR3 residues: CSAGHLMSEAFF. The CDR3 nucleotides are TGCAGCGCCGGACACTTGATGTCTGAAGCTTTCTTT.